A selection of T cell receptor beta chains follows, all from one sample in a study of blood T cell repertoires in COVID-19. The repertoire was sequenced with immunoSEQ multiplex PCR; TCRdb's copy has only in-frame clones and lacks some. The sample holds 490,000 or so clones; around 85% are singletons and the top ten take 8% to 9.5%. The source material was PBMCs or T cells enriched from blood (not recorded which). The origin of the receptors is a woman aged 55-70 years who had recovered from COVID-19. Each CDR3 is given with its conserved first and last residue. D genes are given only for firm matches. Clone size appears in some rows only: once, few, many, or a class for an expanded clone.

clone_size d_call j_call v_call cdr3_nt cdr3_aa
once NA TRBJ1-5 TRBV11-2 TGTGCCAGCAGCCTAAACCGAGTACAGCCCCAGCATTTT CASSLNRVQPQHF
NA NA TRBJ1-6 TRBV6-5 TGTGCCAGCAGGGCAGGGGAGAGTAATTCACCCCTCCACTTT CASRAGESNSPLHF
NA TRBD2 TRBJ2-5 TRBV11-2 TGTGCCAGCAGACATTCTCGCGGGGGGGCAGAGACCCAGTACTTC CASRHSRGGAETQYF
NA TRBD1 TRBJ1-1 TRBV10-3 TGTGCCTCGACAGGGCCTATGAGCACTGAAGCTTTCTTT CASTGPMSTEAFF
NA TRBD1 TRBJ1-4 TRBV18 TGTGCCAGCTCACCACTCCCGCAGGGGGCCGGTGAAAAACTGTTTTTT CASSPLPQGAGEKLFF
few NA TRBJ2-7 TRBV5-1 TGCGCCAGCAGCCCACAGGGAAAAGCGGAGGAGCAGTACTTC CASSPQGKAEEQYF
NA NA TRBJ2-1 TRBV30 TGTGCCTGGAGTGTTACTGACAGACCTTTAGGGGATGAGCAGTTCTTC CAWSVTDRPLGDEQFF
NA TRBD2 TRBJ2-1 TRBV3-1/TRBV3-2 TGTGCCAGCAGCCAGCTAGCGGGGGGGCGAAATGAGCAGTTCTTC CASSQLAGGRNEQFF
NA NA TRBJ1-3 TRBV7-6 TGTGCCAGCAGCTTAGGACAGGATGGAAACACCATATATTTT CASSLGQDGNTIYF
NA TRBD2 TRBJ2-5 TRBV19 TGTGCCAGTAGTACGGGGGGGGAAGAGACCCAGTACTTC CASSTGGEETQYF
once TRBD1 TRBJ1-2 TRBV28 TGTGCCAGCAGTTCCCCCGGAGGGACAGGCTATGGCTACACCTTC CASSSPGGTGYGYTF
NA NA TRBJ1-2 TRBV15 TGTGCCACCAGCAGAGACAGGGTTTACGGCTACACCTTC CATSRDRVYGYTF
once NA TRBJ2-2 TRBV5-4 TGTGCCAGCAGCCCGGACTCGCGGGGTGGCACCGGGGAGCTGTTTTTT CASSPDSRGGTGELFF
NA NA TRBJ2-1 TRBV10-3 TGTGCCATCAGTGGCTCAGCCCGGAGTGACAATGAGCAGTTCTTC CAISGSARSDNEQFF
NA NA TRBJ1-5 TRBV6-1 TGTGCCAGCAGTGAAGCTATAAATCAGCCCCAGCATTTT CASSEAINQPQHF
NA TRBD1 TRBJ2-3 TRBV5-1 TGCGCCAGCAGCTTGGAGGACAGGGTCATAGATACGCAGTATTTT CASSLEDRVIDTQYF
NA NA TRBJ1-6 TRBV11-2 TGTGCCAGCAGCTTAGATGCGTATAATTCACCCCTCCACTTT CASSLDAYNSPLHF
NA NA TRBJ1-1 TRBV24-1 TGTGCCACCAGTGATTCAACGTCGGGACATAACACTGAAGCTTTCTTT CATSDSTSGHNTEAFF
NA TRBD1 TRBJ1-2 TRBV2 TGTGCCAGCAGTCCCGGGACAGGGCCATTGGGCTACACCTTC CASSPGTGPLGYTF
NA NA TRBJ1-3 TRBV6-5 TGTGCCAGCAGTTACTCACCCCCGGGGACTGGAAACACCATATATTTT CASSYSPPGTGNTIYF
NA TRBD1 TRBJ1-1 TRBV5-1 TGCGCCAGCAGCCACCCGGGACAGGGAAAGGTTACTGAAGCTTTCTTT CASSHPGQGKVTEAFF
NA NA TRBJ1-1 TRBV3-1/TRBV3-2 TGTGCCAGCAGCCACCAGAACACTGAAGCTTTCTTT CASSHQNTEAFF
once NA TRBJ2-2 TRBV3-1/TRBV3-2 TGTGCCAGCAGCCAAGGGACAGGGAGGGGGCAAAGGACCGGGGAGCTGTTTTTT CASSQGTGRGQRTGELFF
NA NA TRBJ1-2 TRBV5-1 TGCGCCAGCAGCGGGGAGAACTATGGCTACACCTTC CASSGENYGYTF
once TRBD2 TRBJ2-1 TRBV19 TGTGCCAGTAGCCACTGGCCGGGACTAGAATCTGAGCAGTTCTTC CASSHWPGLESEQFF
NA TRBD2 TRBJ2-5 TRBV19 TGTGCCAGCTCCCAGCGGGGCCGGGGGGAGACCCAGTACTTC CASSQRGRGETQYF
NA TRBD1 TRBJ2-7 TRBV24-1 TGTGCCACCAGTGATTCCCCTCCACAGGGGAACGAGCAGTACTTC CATSDSPPQGNEQYF
NA TRBD1 TRBJ1-4 TRBV3-1/TRBV3-2 TGTGCCAGCAGCCAAGGACAGGGATTAGGAAAACTGTTTTTT CASSQGQGLGKLFF
NA NA TRBJ1-5 TRBV30 TGTGCCTGGAGCGCGGGGGGAAATAATCAGCCCCAGCATTTT CAWSAGGNNQPQHF
NA TRBD1 TRBJ1-2 TRBV11-2 TGTGCCAGCAGTTACGAAAGGGGGCGAGGCTACACCTTC CASSYERGRGYTF
NA NA TRBJ1-6 TRBV25-1 TGTGCCAGCAGTGAATTCGAGGTGGACAGATATTCACCCCTCCACTTT CASSEFEVDRYSPLHF
few NA TRBJ1-3 TRBV18 TGTGCCAGCTCACGCGAAGGACAGTTTGGAAACACCATATATTTT CASSREGQFGNTIYF
NA TRBD2 TRBJ2-3 TRBV7-2 TGTGCCAGCAGCTTACTAGCGGGGGGGAGCACAGATACGCAGTATTTT CASSLLAGGSTDTQYF
NA NA TRBJ1-6 TRBV6-5 TGTGCCAGCACTTCACAGGGAAGTCATTCACCCCTCCACTTT CASTSQGSHSPLHF
NA NA TRBJ1-2 TRBV3-1/TRBV3-2 TGTGCCAGCAGCCAAGTTTTGGGGGGGATCCACTATGGCTACACCTTC CASSQVLGGIHYGYTF
NA NA TRBJ2-2 TRBV10-3 TGTGCCATCAGGGACTTAGCGAACACCGGGGAGCTGTTTTTT CAIRDLANTGELFF
NA TRBD2 TRBJ2-7 TRBV5-1 TGCGCCAGCAGCCAGGGACTAGCGGGGGGCACCTACGAGCAGTACTTC CASSQGLAGGTYEQYF
once TRBD1 TRBJ2-2 TRBV5-4 TGTGCCAGCAGCCCAGGGACAGGGGGTACCGGGGAGCTGTTTTTT CASSPGTGGTGELFF
NA NA TRBJ2-5 TRBV5-1 TGCGCCAGCAGCTCCTCAGGGGGGAGAGAGACCCAGTACTTC CASSSSGGRETQYF
NA TRBD1 TRBJ1-4 TRBV28 TGTGCCAGCAGTTTGTCCCAGGGGGCAACTAATGAAAAACTGTTTTTT CASSLSQGATNEKLFF
NA TRBD2 TRBJ2-1 TRBV4-1 TGCGCCAGCAGCCAAGAGGGGGTAGCGGGGGGTTCTTCCTACAATGAGCAGTTCTTC CASSQEGVAGGSSYNEQFF
NA TRBD1 TRBJ1-2 TRBV29-1 TGCAGCGTTGCTTGGACAGGCTCTTCCACCTTC CSVAWTGSSTF
once TRBD1 TRBJ1-6 TRBV6-4 TGTGCCAGCAGTGCCCAGGGGGCAGGGGGATCACCCCTCCACTTT CASSAQGAGGSPLHF
NA NA TRBJ2-1 TRBV3-1/TRBV3-2 TGTGCCAGCAGCCCCCTATCCGCGGTCCTAGAGGGGGATGAGCAGTTCTTC CASSPLSAVLEGDEQFF
NA TRBD2 TRBJ2-1 TRBV27 TGTGCCAGCAGTTTGGGTAGCGGGGGTTATGAGCAGTTCTTC CASSLGSGGYEQFF
NA NA TRBJ2-3 TRBV5-1 TGCGCCAGCAGCAGTGGCGGACAGAGAGCAGATACGCAGTATTTT CASSSGGQRADTQYF
NA NA TRBJ2-7 TRBV13 TGTGCCAGCAGCTTAGAAGGGCAGGGTTCCTATGAGCAGTACTTC CASSLEGQGSYEQYF
NA TRBD1 TRBJ2-3 TRBV7-6 TGTGCCAGCAGCTTAGCGTTAGGGAGACAGGGAGCAGATACGCAGTATTTT CASSLALGRQGADTQYF
NA NA TRBJ1-4 TRBV6-4 TGTGCCAGCAGTGAAGCCTCGGGAAAACTGTTTTTT CASSEASGKLFF
NA NA TRBJ1-1 TRBV6-4 TGTGCCAGCAGTTTAACCAGGAACACTGAAGCTTTCTTT CASSLTRNTEAFF
NA NA TRBJ1-3 TRBV19 TGTGCCAGTACCCCCGGCAGGGTAGGAGGAAACACCATATATTTT CASTPGRVGGNTIYF
NA NA TRBJ2-2 TRBV6-4 TGTGCCAGCAGGCGGCTAGAGGGTACCGGGGAGCTGTTTTTT CASRRLEGTGELFF
NA NA TRBJ1-1 TRBV10-2 TGCGCCAGCAGTGTTTTGATGGGCAGGGGGAACACTGAAGCTTTCTTT CASSVLMGRGNTEAFF
NA NA TRBJ1-5 TRBV27 TGTGCCAGCAGCTCAGGGACAAGGCCAGGATGGGGCAATCAGCCCCAGCATTTT CASSSGTRPGWGNQPQHF
NA TRBD2 TRBJ2-3 TRBV24-1 TGTGCCACCAGTGATTTTGGCGGGGGGGCTTCCACAGATACGCAGTATTTT CATSDFGGGASTDTQYF